This TCR beta chain appears in the sequencing data of a study of early T cells in non-severe SARS-CoV-2 infection. V lost 7 bases to trimming and J lost 10 bases, with 11 bases between them. The CDR3 has 10 residues. The germline V gene encodes CDR1 SQVTM and CDR2 ANQGSEA. Study observations and caveats: Matching against VDJdb likely underestimated virus-specific expansions, favoring anti-spike CD8.

Individual cDNA molecules received unique molecular identifiers. TCRdb analysed the 5' RACE reads with MiXCR anew, one entry per CDR3 protein. Counted here are approximately 71,000 distinct CDR3 sequences, 11% occurring once; the ten biggest clones make up 6.4%. This clonotype turned up a few times. Its antigen is currently unknown. The specimen sequenced was whole blood. The gene calls are TRBV29-1 and TRBJ2-1, with D uncertain. The receptor was derived from an adult who was a healthcare worker with PCR-confirmed SARS-CoV-2 infection or an uninfected control (not recorded which). CDR3 nucleotide sequence: TGCAGCGGGGCCTCGGAGGAGCAGTTCTTC. Its translation is CSGASEEQFF.